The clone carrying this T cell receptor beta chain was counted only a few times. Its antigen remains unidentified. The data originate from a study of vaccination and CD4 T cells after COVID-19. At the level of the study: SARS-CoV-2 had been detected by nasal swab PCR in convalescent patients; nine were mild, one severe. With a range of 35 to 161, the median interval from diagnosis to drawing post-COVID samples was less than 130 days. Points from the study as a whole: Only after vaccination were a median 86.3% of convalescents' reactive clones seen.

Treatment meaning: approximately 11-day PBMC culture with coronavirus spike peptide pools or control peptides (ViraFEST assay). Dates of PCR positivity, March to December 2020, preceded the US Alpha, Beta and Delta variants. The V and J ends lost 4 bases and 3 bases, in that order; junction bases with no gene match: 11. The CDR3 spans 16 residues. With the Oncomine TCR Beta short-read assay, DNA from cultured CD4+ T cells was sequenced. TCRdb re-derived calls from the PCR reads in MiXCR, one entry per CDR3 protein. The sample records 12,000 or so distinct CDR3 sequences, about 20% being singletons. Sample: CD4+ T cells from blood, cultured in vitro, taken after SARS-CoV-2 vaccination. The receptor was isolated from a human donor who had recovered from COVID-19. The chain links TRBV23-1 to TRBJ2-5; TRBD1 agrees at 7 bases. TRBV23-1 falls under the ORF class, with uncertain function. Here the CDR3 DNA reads TGCGCCAGCAGTCTAAACACAGGGGAATTCAAAGAGACCCAGTACTTC. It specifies CASSLNTGEFKETQYF.